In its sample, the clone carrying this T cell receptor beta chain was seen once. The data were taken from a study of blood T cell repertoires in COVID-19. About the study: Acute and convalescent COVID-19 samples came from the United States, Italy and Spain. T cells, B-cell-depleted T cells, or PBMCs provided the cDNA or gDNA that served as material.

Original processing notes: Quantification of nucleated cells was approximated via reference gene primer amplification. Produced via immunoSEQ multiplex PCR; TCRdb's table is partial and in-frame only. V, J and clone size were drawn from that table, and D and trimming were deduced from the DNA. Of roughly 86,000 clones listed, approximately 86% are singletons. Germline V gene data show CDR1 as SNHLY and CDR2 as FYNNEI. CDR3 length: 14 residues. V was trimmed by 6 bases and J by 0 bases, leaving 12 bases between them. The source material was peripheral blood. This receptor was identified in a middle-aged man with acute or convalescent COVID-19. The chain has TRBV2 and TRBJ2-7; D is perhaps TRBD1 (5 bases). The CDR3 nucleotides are TGTGCCAGCAGGGAGCAGGGCAGCTCCTACGAGCAGTACTTC. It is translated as CASREQGSSYEQYF.